In this sample, the clone carrying this T cell receptor beta chain turned up many times. Its antigen is as yet unknown. The data derive from a study of neurological immune-mediated disorders. Study findings and constraints: HTLV-1-associated myelopathy displayed the greatest TCR clonal expansion, and multiple sclerosis exhibited the smallest, lower than that of healthy controls. None of the CDR3 amino acid sequences of expanded clones were shared across subjects, and this suggested private repertoires in all groups.

The time point denotes: longitudinal time-point 3. A total of 2 million PBMCs stored at -80 degrees C provided the unsorted libraries. A 10-nucleotide random UMI tagged transcripts in template-switch 5'RACE cDNA synthesis. Each CDR3 protein is one row after TCRdb ran MiXCR on the 5' RACE reads. Seen here are more than 50,000 distinct CDR3 sequences, roughly 8% observed once, and the top ten hold 1.9%. Germline lookup yields CDR1 MNHEY and CDR2 SVGAGI. This CDR3 comprises 15 residues. Trimming removed 5 bases from V and 9 bases from J; junction bases left unmatched: 13. The sequencing sample was made of PBMCs. The chain recombines TRBV6-5 with TRBJ1-5; 7 nucleotides match TRBD1. The receptor comes from a woman aged 40 to 50 in good health. The CDR3 DNA follows: TGTGCCAGCAGTAAGGGGGACAGTGGGAAGTCGCCCCAGCATTTT. It translates to CASSKGDSGKSPQHF.